What follows describes a single T cell receptor (beta chain). The data are from a study of shared T cell receptors in the human thymus. V dropped 0 bases and J dropped 0 bases, with 12 bases sitting between them. Germline V lookup: CDR1 GTSNPN, CDR2 SVGIG (reference sequence). The CDR3 extends over 16 amino acids. Sequencing was performed with immunoSEQ multiplex PCR; in TCRdb, only in-frame clones are kept and a portion is missing. Among hundreds of thousands of clones, around 87% were seen once, and the ten largest hold 0.0094%. These data were likewise used in another study, on human thymus T cells. Turning to that study: Corrective surgery for congenital heart defects was being performed on the healthy Finnish infants who were the donors.

Sequenced sample: thymocytes. This TCR derives from a boy under three years old with a congenital heart defect. The chain couples TRBV30 to TRBJ1-5; D possibly corresponds to TRBD1 (6 bases). In DNA form, the CDR3 reads TGTGCCTGGAGTGTAAGGGACACCTATAGCAATCAGCCCCAGCATTTT. Protein: CAWSVRDTYSNQPQHF.